This entry describes one T cell receptor (beta chain). What it recognizes is unknown. Overall study results and limits: Larger-cohort validation covered only one TCR beta V-J rearrangement. The TCR gene usage of tumor memory CD4+ T cells clustered together with blood and lymph node memory CD4+ cells and with lymph node naive CD4+ cells.

The memory fraction was CD4+CD45RO+CD25- cells. CDR1 is SGHDN, CDR2 FVKESK, per germline. This CDR3 comprises 16 residues. Trimming left V 5 bases short and J 3 bases short, with 19 bases between. After constant-region reverse-primer amplification, full-length variable regions underwent semi-nested PCR with Nested Universal Primer A. TCRdb re-called the 5' RACE reads through MiXCR, storing one row per CDR3 protein. The sample holds approximately 60,000 distinct CDR3 sequences; 28% are singletons and the top ten take about 3%. The source of this sequence is a female donor with breast cancer. The sample comprised tumor-infiltrating memory CD4+ T cells sorted from the breast tumor. Specified subset: memory CD4+ T cells, CD4+CD45RO+CD25-. This chain connects TRBV14 to TRBJ2-5, with a possible D match to TRBD2 (6 bases). The CDR3 spells CASSVSWVPGEETQYF. DNA for the CDR3: TGTGCCAGCAGCGTCTCTTGGGTGCCGGGAGAAGAGACCCAGTACTTC. The full variable domain, rest sourced from reference TRBV14 and TRBJ2-5, is EAGVTQFPSHSVIEKGQTVTLRCDPISGHDNLYWYRRVMGKEIKFLLHFVKESKQDESGMPNNRFLAERTGGTYSTLKVQPAELEDSGVYFCASSVSWVPGEETQYFGPGTRLLVL.